The clone carrying this T cell receptor beta chain was counted a few times. Its antigen is unidentified. The second PCR ran about 6 to 12 cycles with a sample-barcoded 5' primer and J-beta primers. Every sample produced at least 2.5 million CDR3-containing paired-end reads. TCRdb re-called the 5' RACE reads through MiXCR, storing one row per CDR3 protein. The sample has around 320,000 distinct CDR3 sequences, 25% to 30% seen once. V dropped 3 bases and J dropped 14 bases, with 20 bases sitting between them. Germline V CDR1 and CDR2: MDHEN, SYDVKM. This CDR3 is built from 15 residues. Each donor supplied roughly 10 milliliters of peripheral blood. No fewer than 5.5 micrograms of total RNA were isolated from every sample. The sample comes from a study of blood T cells in healthy people across ages. Notes on the study in general: Across samples, TCR beta diversity tracked strongly with naive T cell percentage.

The chain carries TRBV28 and TRBJ1-6; possibly TRBD1 for D (5 bases). Sequencing was done on a sample of blood. This TCR came from a woman aged 70-85 years in good health. The CDR3 reads CASSFTGTLASALHF. The CDR3 DNA sequence: TGTGCCAGCAGTTTTACGGGGACGCTTGCCTCGGCCCTCCACTTT.